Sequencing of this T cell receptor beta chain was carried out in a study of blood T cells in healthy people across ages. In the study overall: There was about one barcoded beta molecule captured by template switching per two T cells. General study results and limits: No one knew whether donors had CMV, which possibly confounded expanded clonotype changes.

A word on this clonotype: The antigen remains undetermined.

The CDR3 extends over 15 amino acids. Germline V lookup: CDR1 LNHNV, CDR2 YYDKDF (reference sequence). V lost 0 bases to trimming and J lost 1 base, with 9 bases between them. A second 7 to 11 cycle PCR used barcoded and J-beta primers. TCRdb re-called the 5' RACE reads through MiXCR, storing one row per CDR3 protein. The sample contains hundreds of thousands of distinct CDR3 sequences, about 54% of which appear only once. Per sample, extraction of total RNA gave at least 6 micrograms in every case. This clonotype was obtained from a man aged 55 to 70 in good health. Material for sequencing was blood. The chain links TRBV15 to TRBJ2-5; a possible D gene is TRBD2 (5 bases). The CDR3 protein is CATSRDLGLQETQYF. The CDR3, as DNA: TGTGCCACCAGCAGAGACCTCGGACTCCAAGAGACCCAGTACTTC.